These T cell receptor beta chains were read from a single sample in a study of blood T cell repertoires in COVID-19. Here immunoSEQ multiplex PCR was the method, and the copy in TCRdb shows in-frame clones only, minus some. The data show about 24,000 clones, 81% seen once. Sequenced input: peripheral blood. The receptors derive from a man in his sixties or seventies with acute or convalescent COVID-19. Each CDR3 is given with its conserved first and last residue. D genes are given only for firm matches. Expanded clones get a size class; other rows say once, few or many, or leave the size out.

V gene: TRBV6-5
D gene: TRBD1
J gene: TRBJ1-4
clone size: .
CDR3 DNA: TGTGCCAGCAGTTCGAGGACAGGGGACTTAGAAAAACTGTTTTTT
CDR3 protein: CASSSRTGDLEKLFF

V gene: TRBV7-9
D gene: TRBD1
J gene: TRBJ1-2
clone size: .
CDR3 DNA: TGTGCCAGTGACAGGGAGTATGGCTACACCTTC
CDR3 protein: CASDREYGYTF

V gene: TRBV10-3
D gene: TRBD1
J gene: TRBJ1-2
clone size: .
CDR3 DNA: TGTGCCATCAGTGGTGACAGGGATGGCTACACCTTC
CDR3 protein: CAISGDRDGYTF

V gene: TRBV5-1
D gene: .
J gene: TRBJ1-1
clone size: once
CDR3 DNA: TGCGCCAGCAGCCCCGTGAGGGTTGGGGACACTGAAGCTTTCTTT
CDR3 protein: CASSPVRVGDTEAFF

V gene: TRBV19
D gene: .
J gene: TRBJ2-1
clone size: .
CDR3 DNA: TGTGCCAGTAGTATTTCCCATCCAACAAATGAGCAGTTCTTC
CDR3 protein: CASSISHPTNEQFF

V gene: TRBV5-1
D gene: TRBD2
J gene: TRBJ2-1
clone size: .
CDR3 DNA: TGCGCCAGCAGCACCACTAGCGGGAGTTACAATGAGCAGTTCTTC
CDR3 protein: CASSTTSGSYNEQFF

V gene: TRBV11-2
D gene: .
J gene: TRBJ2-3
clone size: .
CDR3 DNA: TGTGCCAGCAGCTGGCGGGACGCACTCACAGATACGCAGTATTTT
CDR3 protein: CASSWRDALTDTQYF

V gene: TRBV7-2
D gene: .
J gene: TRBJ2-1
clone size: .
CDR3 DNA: TGTGCCAGCAGCTTAAGCCGAACAGGGAGCTCCTACAATGAGCAGTTCTTC
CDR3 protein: CASSLSRTGSSYNEQFF

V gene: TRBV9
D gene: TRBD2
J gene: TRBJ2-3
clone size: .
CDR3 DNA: TGTGCCAGCAGCGTCTCGGGGGGGAGCACAGATACGCAGTATTTT
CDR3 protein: CASSVSGGSTDTQYF

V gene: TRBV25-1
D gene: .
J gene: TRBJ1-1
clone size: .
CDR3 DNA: TGTGCCAGCAGTGAATCAACAGAACTGGCTTTCTTT
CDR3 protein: CASSESTELAFF

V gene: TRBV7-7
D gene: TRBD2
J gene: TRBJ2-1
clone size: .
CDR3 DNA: TGTGCCAGCAGCCCGGGACTACTCAATGAGCAGTTCTTC
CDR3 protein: CASSPGLLNEQFF

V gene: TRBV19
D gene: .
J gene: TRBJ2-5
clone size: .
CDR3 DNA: TGTGCCAGTAATACCCAATCGAGTCCTTGGGAGACCCAGTACTTC
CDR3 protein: CASNTQSSPWETQYF

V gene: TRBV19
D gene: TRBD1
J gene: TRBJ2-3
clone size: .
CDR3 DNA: TGTGCCAGTAGTATGGGACAGTACACAGATACGCAGTATTTT
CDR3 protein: CASSMGQYTDTQYF

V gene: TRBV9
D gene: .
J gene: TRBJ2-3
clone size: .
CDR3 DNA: TGTGCCAGCAGCGAACAGGGCAAGCGCACAGATACGCAGTATTTT
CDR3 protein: CASSEQGKRTDTQYF

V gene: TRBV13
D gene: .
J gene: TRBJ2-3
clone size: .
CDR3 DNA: TGTGCCAGCAGCCGGACCGGACGGGGAAAGACAGATACGCAGTATTTT
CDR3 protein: CASSRTGRGKTDTQYF

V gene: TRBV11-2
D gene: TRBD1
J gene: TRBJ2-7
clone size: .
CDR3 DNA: TGTGCCAGCAGTACCGGGACAGGGACCTACGAGCAGTACTTC
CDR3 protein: CASSTGTGTYEQYF

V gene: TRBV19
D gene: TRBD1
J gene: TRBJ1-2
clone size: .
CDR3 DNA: TGTGCCAGTAGCATCCCCGGGACAGGATTGGGCGGCTACACCTTC
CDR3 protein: CASSIPGTGLGGYTF

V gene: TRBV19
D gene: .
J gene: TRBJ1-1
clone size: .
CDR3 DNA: TGTGCCAGTAGCCTCACAACCGACACTGAAGCTTTCTTT
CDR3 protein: CASSLTTDTEAFF

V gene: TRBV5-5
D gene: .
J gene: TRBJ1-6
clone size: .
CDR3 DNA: TGTGCCAGCAGCCCCCTATCACAGTCTTATAATTCACCCCTCCACTTT
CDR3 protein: CASSPLSQSYNSPLHF

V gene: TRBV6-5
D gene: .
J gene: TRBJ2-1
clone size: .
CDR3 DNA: TGTGCCAGCAGGGAGGCCCGCAATGAGCAGTTCTTC
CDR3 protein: CASREARNEQFF

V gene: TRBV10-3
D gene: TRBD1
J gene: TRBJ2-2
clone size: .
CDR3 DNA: TGTGCCATCACCGGACAGGGGAACACCGGGGAGCTGTTTTTT
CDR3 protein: CAITGQGNTGELFF

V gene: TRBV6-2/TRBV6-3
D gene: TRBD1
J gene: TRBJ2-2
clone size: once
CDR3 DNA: TGTGCCAGCAGCACACAAGGGACAGGGCCCATGCCCGGGGAGCTGTTTTTT
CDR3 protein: CASSTQGTGPMPGELFF

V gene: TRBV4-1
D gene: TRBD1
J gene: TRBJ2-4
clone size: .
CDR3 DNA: TGCGCCAGCAGCCAAGGTGGCAGGGGGAACATTCAGTACTTC
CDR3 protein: CASSQGGRGNIQYF

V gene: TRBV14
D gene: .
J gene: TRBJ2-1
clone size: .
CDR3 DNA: TGTGCCAGCAGCCCAGGAATAAGGGAGCAGTTCTTC
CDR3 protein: CASSPGIREQFF

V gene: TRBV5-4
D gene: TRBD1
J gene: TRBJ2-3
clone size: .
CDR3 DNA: TGTGCCAGCAGCTCGGGACAGTTCACAGATACGCAGTATTTT
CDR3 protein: CASSSGQFTDTQYF

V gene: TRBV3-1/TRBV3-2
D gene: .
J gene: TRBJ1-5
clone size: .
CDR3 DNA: TGTGCCAGCAGCCAAGACACTAATCAGCCCCAGCATTTT
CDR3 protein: CASSQDTNQPQHF

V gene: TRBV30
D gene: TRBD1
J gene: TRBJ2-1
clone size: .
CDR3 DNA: TGTGCCTGGAGTACAACGGGACAGTACAATGAGCAGTTCTTC
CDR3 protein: CAWSTTGQYNEQFF

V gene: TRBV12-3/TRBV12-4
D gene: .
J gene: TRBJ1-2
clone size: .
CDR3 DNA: TGTGCCAGCAGTCACCCAGGGTTGGGCTACACCTTC
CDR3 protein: CASSHPGLGYTF

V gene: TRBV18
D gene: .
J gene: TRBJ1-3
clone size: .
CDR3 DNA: TGTGCCAGCTCACCACAGCTGCAGGACTCTGGAAACACCATATATTTT
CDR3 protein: CASSPQLQDSGNTIYF

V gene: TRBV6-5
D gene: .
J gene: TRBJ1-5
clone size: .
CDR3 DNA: TGTGCCAGCACCCCGACAGGATATAGCAATCAGCCCCAGCATTTT
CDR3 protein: CASTPTGYSNQPQHF

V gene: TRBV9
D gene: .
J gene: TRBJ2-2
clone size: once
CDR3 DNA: TGTGCCAGCGGCGGCAGCGGCGGGGAGCTGTTTTTT
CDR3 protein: CASGGSGGELFF

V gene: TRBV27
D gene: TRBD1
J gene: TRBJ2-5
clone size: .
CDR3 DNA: TGTGCCAGCAGTTTAGACAGGGGGAGGAGGGAGACCCAGTACTTC
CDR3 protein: CASSLDRGRRETQYF

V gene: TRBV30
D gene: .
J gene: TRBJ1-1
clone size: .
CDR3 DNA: TGTGCCTGGAGGAACAGGGAGAACACTGAAGCTTTCTTT
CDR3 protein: CAWRNRENTEAFF

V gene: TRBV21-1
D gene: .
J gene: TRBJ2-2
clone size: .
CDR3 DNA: TGTGCCAGCAGCTGTCGACCAGGGGGCGGCCCCGGGGAGCTGTTTTTT
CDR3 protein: CASSCRPGGGPGELFF

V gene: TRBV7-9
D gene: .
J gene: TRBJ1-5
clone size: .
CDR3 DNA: TGTGCCAGCAGCTTAGGCTTCAGAAGCAATCAGCCCCAGCATTTT
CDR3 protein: CASSLGFRSNQPQHF

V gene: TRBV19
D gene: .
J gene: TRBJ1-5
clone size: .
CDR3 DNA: TGTGCCAGTAGTAGCTTCAGGGGTTGGGAGCCCCAGCATTTT
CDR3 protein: CASSSFRGWEPQHF

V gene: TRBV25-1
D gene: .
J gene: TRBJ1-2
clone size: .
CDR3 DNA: TGTGCCAGCAGTGAATTAGGGAGGACCACTGGCTACACCTTC
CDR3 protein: CASSELGRTTGYTF

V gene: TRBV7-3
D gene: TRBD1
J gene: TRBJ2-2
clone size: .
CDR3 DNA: TGTGCCAGCAGCCGGGGACAGTCTCTCACCGGGGAGCTGTTTTTT
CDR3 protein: CASSRGQSLTGELFF

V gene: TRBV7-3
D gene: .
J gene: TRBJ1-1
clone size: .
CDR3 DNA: TGTGCCAGCGACAAAACAGGGTCCTCTATTGGCACTGAAGCTTTCTTT
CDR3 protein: CASDKTGSSIGTEAFF

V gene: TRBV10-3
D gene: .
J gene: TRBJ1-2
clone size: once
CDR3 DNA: TGTGCCATCAGTAAAGGACTGGGCTATGGCTACACCTTC
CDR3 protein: CAISKGLGYGYTF

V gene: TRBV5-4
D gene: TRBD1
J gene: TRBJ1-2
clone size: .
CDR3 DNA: TGTGCCAGCAGCTTGGAAGCAGGGGGCGCAATGAGCGGCTACACCTTC
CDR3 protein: CASSLEAGGAMSGYTF

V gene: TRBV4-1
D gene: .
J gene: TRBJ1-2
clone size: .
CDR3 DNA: TGCGCCAGCAGCCAAGGTCTAGTCTCAGCGGGGGACTACACCTTC
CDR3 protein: CASSQGLVSAGDYTF

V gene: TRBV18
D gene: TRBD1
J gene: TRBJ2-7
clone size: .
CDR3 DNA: TGTGCCAGCTCAACGACAGGGGGTAGCTACGAGCAGTACTTC
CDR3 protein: CASSTTGGSYEQYF

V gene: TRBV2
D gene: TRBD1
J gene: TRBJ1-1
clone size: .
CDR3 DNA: TGTGCCAGCAGAGGACAGGGTCTAACTGAAGCTTTCTTT
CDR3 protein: CASRGQGLTEAFF